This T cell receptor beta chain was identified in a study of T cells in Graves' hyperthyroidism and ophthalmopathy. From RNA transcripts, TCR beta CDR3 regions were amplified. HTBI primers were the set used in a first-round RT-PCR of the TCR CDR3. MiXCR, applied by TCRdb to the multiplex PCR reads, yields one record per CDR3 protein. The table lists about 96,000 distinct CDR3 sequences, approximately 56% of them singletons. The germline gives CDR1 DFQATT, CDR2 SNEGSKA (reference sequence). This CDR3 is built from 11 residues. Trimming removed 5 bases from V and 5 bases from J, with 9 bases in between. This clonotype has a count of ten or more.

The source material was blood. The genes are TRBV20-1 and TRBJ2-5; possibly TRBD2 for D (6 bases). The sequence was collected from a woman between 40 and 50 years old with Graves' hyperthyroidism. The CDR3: CSARGTETQYF. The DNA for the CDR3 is TGCAGTGCTCGCGGGACCGAGACCCAGTACTTC.